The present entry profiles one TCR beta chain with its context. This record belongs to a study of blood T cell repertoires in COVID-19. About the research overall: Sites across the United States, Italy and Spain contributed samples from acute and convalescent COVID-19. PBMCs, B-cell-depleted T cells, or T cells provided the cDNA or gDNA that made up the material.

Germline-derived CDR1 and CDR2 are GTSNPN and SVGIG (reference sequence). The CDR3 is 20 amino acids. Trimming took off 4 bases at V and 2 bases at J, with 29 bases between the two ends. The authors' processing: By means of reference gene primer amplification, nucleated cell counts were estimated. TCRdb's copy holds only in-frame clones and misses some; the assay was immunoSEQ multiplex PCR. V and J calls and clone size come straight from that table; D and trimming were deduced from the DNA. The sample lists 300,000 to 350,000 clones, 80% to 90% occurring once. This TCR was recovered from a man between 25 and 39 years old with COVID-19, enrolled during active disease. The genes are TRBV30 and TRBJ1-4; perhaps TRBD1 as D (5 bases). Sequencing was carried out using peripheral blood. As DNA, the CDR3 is TGTGCCTGGAACGCCTTACGCACACGGGGACTGGAATCCACTAATGAAAAACTGTTTTTT. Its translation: CAWNALRTRGLESTNEKLFF.